Listed below are T cell receptor beta chains from one sample, sequenced in a study of response to subunit inactivated influenza vaccine. TCRdb reanalysed the RT-PCR reads using MiXCR and keeps one entry per CDR3 protein. This sample has a few hundred thousand distinct CDR3 sequences, with approximately 7.2% found just once. The input for sequencing was PBMCs from blood, taken less than 30 months after vaccination. The receptor source for this set is a man aged 50 to 69 who received an inactivated influenza vaccine. CDR3s leave out the opening cysteine and the closing phenylalanine or tryptophan. Only some rows state a clone size, as once, few, many or a class for expanded clones.

TRBV14 | - | ASRKGGDNYGYT
TRBV20-1 | many | SASSSAGLTDTQY
TRBV14 | few | ASSQYLNTEAF
TRBV12-3/TRBV12-4 | - | ASSLRGPEQY
TRBV20-1 | - | SASGQGANTEAF
TRBV9 | - | ASSARDSYSYEQY
TRBV10-3 | few | AISDELARGTDTQY
TRBV6-1 | - | ASSDPGQGTHEQY
TRBV29-1 | - | SARQGAGEKLF
TRBV11-2 | few | ASSLPAGRTYNEQF
TRBV5-6 | many | ASSLEGFGETQY
TRBV6-5 | - | ASSYSVNSYEQY
TRBV6-1 | - | ATIGGGAGDTQY
TRBV6-5 | few | ASSYQDTSLGGQY
TRBV5-1 | few | ASSARDGYLLSTDTQY
TRBV20-1 | few | SALWSQGIYEQY
TRBV2 | - | ARRTRTSTDTQY
TRBV6-1 | - | ASSPQQGANTEAF
TRBV12-3/TRBV12-4 | - | ASSSGGGYGYT
TRBV4-2 | - | ASSQERGAYGYT
TRBV19 | - | ASRGTGDIQY
TRBV29-1 | few | SVVADSYEQY
TRBV7-9 | few | ASSGARGRTDTQY
TRBV20-1 | few | SASSRGSSADTQY
TRBV20-1 | few | SANLGGTNTEAF
TRBV3-1 | - | ASSQPGNTGELF
TRBV29-1 | many | SVEIAKNIQY
TRBV5-1 | many | ASRRDNEQF
TRBV28 | few | ASSHPIAGNYGYT
TRBV7-2 | few | ASSPRGVLADTQY
TRBV5-1 | many | ASSLAESGRPDTQY
TRBV4-2 | many | ASSRGGDVEQF
TRBV12-3/TRBV12-4 | few | ASTPGLAGGPSYNEQF
TRBV4-3 | - | ASSQEIYSGNTIY
TRBV14 | many | ASSQAGRATGELF
TRBV5-1 | - | ASSLEGQPGANVLT
TRBV20-1 | - | SASGRALIEQF
TRBV12-3/TRBV12-4 | many | ASRGGTDTQY
TRBV6-5 | few | ASSYNIQGGKLF
TRBV29-1 | - | SESGSRVTEAF
TRBV29-1 | many | SVDVHAFAGAGEQF
TRBV18 | many | ASSPPAVTDTQY
TRBV12-3/TRBV12-4 | many | ASSSRTGGPEQY
TRBV20-1 | many | SARDLNAQPQH
TRBV10-3 | - | AIRGGAGGGGGSTDTQY
TRBV15 | few | ATSSDDGTDTQY
TRBV27 | - | ASSLSGAYRTQY